This T cell receptor (beta chain) was recovered during a study of blood T cell repertoires in COVID-19. Study as a whole: There were acute and convalescent COVID-19 samples, and they came from the United States, Italy and Spain. The analysed material was cDNA or gDNA that came from T cells, B-cell-depleted T cells, or PBMCs.

During active infection, Seattle patients enrolled and were then monitored through disease. Methods used by the authors: Reference gene primer amplification gave estimated nucleated cell counts. Libraries were prepared by immunoSEQ multiplex PCR; TCRdb keeps only in-frame clonotypes and omits some of them. That table gives V, J and clone size, and the DNA gave D and trimming. The table shows roughly 200,000 clones, with about 80% occurring only once. Worth noting for this clone: At one end, the junction sequence differs from germline, possibly due to a read error.

Sequenced sample: peripheral blood. The source of this sequence is a woman older than 75 with COVID-19, enrolled during active disease.

This chain's CDR3 is CASSLGQSENYGYTF. Written as DNA, the CDR3 is TGCGCCAGCAGTTTGGGACAGAGCGAGAACTATGGCTACACCTTC. The chain has TRBV5-1 and TRBJ1-2, with 7 bases matching TRBD1. The CDR3 loop spans 15 amino acids. Looked up from germline, CDR1 is SGHRS and CDR2 is YFSETQ.